The 29 T cell receptor beta chains below all came from one sample that was sequenced in a study of cytomegalovirus exposure and HLA in healthy donors. PCR used 60 Vbeta primers and 13 Jbeta primers. Only in-frame clones appear in the TCRdb table, and some are missing; sequencing was by immunoSEQ multiplex PCR. The sample lists tens of thousands of clones; roughly 75% were seen once. The sequenced sample was PBMCs. The source is a woman aged 40 to 50 in good health and CMV-seronegative.

The CDR3 loop reads CASIGAGQLFF. In nucleotides, the CDR3 is TGTGCCAGCATAGGAGCGGGCCAACTGTTTTTT. The chain carries TRBV2 and TRBJ1-4, with D unclear. Trimming removed 7 bases at V and 12 bases at J, with 12 bases between. Germline V gene data show CDR1 as SNHLY and CDR2 as FYNNEI. This CDR3 region has 11 residues.

The V gene is TRBV2, the J gene TRBJ1-2; 10 bases line up with TRBD1. V shed 10 bases, J shed 7 bases, and the junction held 12 bases outside the gene matches. Germline CDR1 SNHLY, CDR2 FYNNEI. CDR3 length: 14 residues. CDR3 amino acids: CAITRGQGRGGYTF. The CDR3 nucleotides read TGTGCCATCACCCGGGGACAGGGGAGAGGTGGCTACACCTTC.

This chain uses TRBV9 with TRBJ2-7, with D hard to call. The CDR3 length is 14 residues. Germline CDR1 SGDLS, CDR2 YYNGEE. V lost 4 bases, J lost 3 bases, and 14 bases lay in between. CDR3 region: CASSPPESGYEQYF. Here the CDR3 DNA reads TGTGCCAGCAGCCCGCCCGAGAGTGGCTACGAGCAGTACTTC.

Only one count was recorded for this clone. This chain joins TRBV15 and TRBJ2-1, with D unclear. This CDR3 is built from 15 residues. Germline CDR1 and CDR2: LNHNV and YYDKDF (reference sequence). Trimming cost V 4 bases and J 1 base, with 11 bases left between them. Written as DNA, the CDR3 is TGTGCCACCAGCACGACTTTATCTTCCTACAATGAGCAGTTCTTC. Encoded protein: CATSTTLSSYNEQFF.

J is TRBJ2-1 and V is TRBV27; D ambiguous. This CDR3 spans 15 amino acids. CDR1 is MNHEY and CDR2 is SMNVEV in the germline V gene (reference sequence). V was clipped by 5 bases and J by 0 bases, with 11 bases between them. CDR3 sequence (DNA): TGTGCCAGCAGTCCAGACTCAAGCTCCTACAATGAGCAGTTCTTC. The encoded protein is CASSPDSSSYNEQFF.

The chain links TRBV13 to TRBJ1-1, with D hard to call. CDR1 is PRHDT and CDR2 is FYEKMQ in the germline V gene (reference sequence). There are 15 residues in the CDR3. The V end lost 1 base, the J end lost 3 bases, and 12 bases lay between the germline ends. CDR3 nucleotides: TGTGCCAGCAGCTTAGTTCGCAACGGGGACACTGAAGCTTTCTTT. As protein: CASSLVRNGDTEAFF.

The chain combines TRBV10-1 with TRBJ2-5, with 13 bases lining up with TRBD2. There are 16 residues in the CDR3. Trimming took 5 bases from V and 2 from J; bases not matched to a gene: 5. Germline-derived CDR1 and CDR2 are WNHNN and SYGVQD (reference sequence). CDR3 loop: CASSPGTSGKQETQYF. The CDR3 region has the DNA TGCGCCAGCAGTCCCGGGACTAGCGGGAAGCAAGAGACCCAGTACTTC.

Only one count was recorded for this clone. The chain joins TRBV5-1 to TRBJ2-1, with TRBD2 matching 7 bases. The CDR3 runs to 14 residues. V lost 4 bases, J lost 2 bases, and 3 bases stayed unmatched. The germline gives CDR1 SGHRS, CDR2 YFSETQ. The CDR3 loop is CASSPGLAYNEQFF. The CDR3 DNA reads as TGCGCCAGCAGCCCAGGACTAGCCTACAATGAGCAGTTCTTC.

The V and J genes are TRBV6-1 and TRBJ2-1; 8 bases map to TRBD2. The germline V gene encodes CDR1 MNHNS and CDR2 SASEGT. The CDR3 is 14 residues long. V dropped 6 bases and J dropped 6; count of bases not matched to a gene: 7. CDR3 nucleotides: TGTGCCAGCAGACTAGCGGCTGGGGGCAATGAGCAGTTCTTC. This codes for CASRLAAGGNEQFF.

The chain couples TRBV10-3 to TRBJ2-7, with TRBD2 identical over 7 bases. Looked up from germline, CDR1 is ENHRY and CDR2 is SYGVKD. V lost 3 bases and J lost 2; bases outside the gene matches: 10. The CDR3 sequence is 16 residues long. The CDR3 DNA reads TGTGCCATCAGTGATAGAGGGCGGGAGAGCCCCTACGAGCAGTACTTC. It translates to CAISDRGRESPYEQYF.

A single count supports this clone. V usage is TRBV6-1 and J usage is TRBJ1-3; no clear D. V lost 4 bases and J 4 bases, leaving 14 bases between the germline ends. From germline, CDR1 is MNHNS and CDR2 SASEGT. The CDR3 has 15 residues. In DNA, the CDR3 is TGTGCCAGCAGTGTCGCTGGACTGGCGGGAAACACCATATATTTT. Protein: CASSVAGLAGNTIYF.

The chain combines TRBV13 with TRBJ2-3; D uncertain. The CDR3 consists of 12 residues. Trimming took 4 bases from V and 1 from J, leaving 3 bases between them. Germline CDR1 reads PRHDT; CDR2 reads FYEKMQ (reference sequence). CDR3 sequence (DNA): TGTGCCAGCAGCTCAGGCACAGATACGCAGTATTTT. Translated, it gives CASSSGTDTQYF. Based on the CDR3 plus reference TRBV13 and TRBJ2-3, the full variable domain is AAGVIQSPRHLIKEKRETATLKCYPIPRHDTVYWYQQGPGQDPQFLISFYEKMQSDKGSIPDRFSAQQFSDYHSELNMSSLELGDSALYFCASSSGTDTQYFGPGTRLTVL.

This chain connects TRBV2 to TRBJ2-3; a possible D gene is TRBD2 (5 bases). Germline values: CDR1 SNHLY, CDR2 FYNNEI. This CDR3 has 13 amino acids. Between the trimmed V and J ends, which lost 8 bases and 2 bases, there was a span of 11 bases. The CDR3 DNA reads as TGTGCCAGCGGTCGAGGGAACACAGATACGCAGTATTTT. Amino acids: CASGRGNTDTQYF.

DNA for the CDR3: TGTGCCAGCAGGGGACTAATCGAGCAGTTCTTC. This sequence encodes CASRGLIEQFF. The rearrangement uses TRBV6-5 and TRBJ2-1; 7 bases fit TRBD2. This CDR3 contains 11 residues. In germline, CDR1 is MNHEY, CDR2 SVGAGI. V shed 6 bases and J 10 bases; nucleotides not matched to a gene: 3.

V gene TRBV11-3 combines with J gene TRBJ2-7; TRBD2 matches at 8 bases. CDR3 length: 13 amino acids. Germline V gene lookup returns CDR1 SGHNT and CDR2 YENEEA. V lost 3 bases and J lost 7; bases outside the gene matches: 5. The CDR3 region is CASSFSGTGEQYF. CDR3 coding DNA: TGTGCCAGCAGCTTTAGCGGGACGGGGGAGCAGTACTTC.

The CDR3 bases are TGTGCCAGCACGTTGGACAGTTTCTCCGCGAACACCGGGGAGCTGTTTTTT. Residues: CASTLDSFSANTGELFF. The chain is built from TRBV28 and TRBJ2-2; perhaps TRBD1 as D (6 bases). Germline CDR1 reads MDHEN; CDR2 reads SYDVKM. The V end was cut by 7 bases, the J end by 0 bases, with 18 bases between. The CDR3 covers 17 residues.

The V call is TRBV5-6, the J call TRBJ2-5; D remains ambiguous. Per germline, CDR1 SGHDT and CDR2 YYEEEE. The CDR3 has 16 residues. Trimming removed 2 bases at V and 1 base at J, with 15 bases between. Written as DNA, the CDR3 is TGTGCCAGCAGCTTCCACTATGACGTGTCCCAAGAGACCCAGTACTTC. Its protein is CASSFHYDVSQETQYF.

J is TRBJ2-5 and V is TRBV29-1; D call uncertain. This CDR3 contains 11 residues. The ends were cut back, 6 bases at V and 5 bases at J, with 10 bases in the middle. The V gene's germline CDR1 is SQVTM and CDR2 ANQGSEA. CDR3: CSVRVTETQYF. In DNA form, the CDR3 reads TGCAGCGTGAGAGTTACGGAGACCCAGTACTTC. Filled out from reference TRBV29-1 and TRBJ2-5, the complete variable domain reads SAVISQKPSRDICQRGTSLTIQCQVDSQVTMMFWYRQQPGQSLTLIATANQGSEATYESGFVIDKFPISRPNLTFSTLTVSNMSPEDSSIYLCSVRVTETQYFGPGTRLLVL.

This chain connects TRBV19 to TRBJ2-3; 9 bases map to TRBD2. V was pared by 10 bases and J by 1 base, with 18 bases of the junction left unmatched. Germline V gene lookup returns CDR1 LNHDA and CDR2 SQIVND (reference sequence). The CDR3 length is 18 residues. The CDR3 region has the DNA TGTGCCACCCTCTCCCCCGGCGGGAGGGCCGGTGGCACAGATACGCAGTATTTT. Translation gives CATLSPGGRAGGTDTQYF.

The chain joins TRBV2 to TRBJ1-1; 10 bases line up with TRBD1. Germline CDR1 is SNHLY and CDR2 is FYNNEI. This CDR3 is built from 13 residues. V was clipped by 8 bases and J by 1 base; unmatched bases: 1. CDR3 DNA: TGTGCCAGCGGACAGGGGGGGAACACTGAAGCTTTCTTT. It specifies CASGQGGNTEAFF.

CDR3 in DNA: TGTGCCAGCAGCTTGTCGGTTTATGGCTACACCTTC. Residues: CASSLSVYGYTF. The chain uses TRBV11-2 and TRBJ1-2, with D unresolved. CDR1 is SGHAT and CDR2 is FQNNGV in the germline V gene. Trimming took 3 bases from V and 5 from J, leaving 7 bases between them. The CDR3 length is 12 residues.

This clone was recorded once. The chain recombines TRBV19 with TRBJ2-2; 11 bases map to TRBD2. The germline V gene has CDR1 LNHDA and CDR2 SQIVND (reference sequence). The trim removed 5 bases at V and 7 bases at J, leaving 0 bases unmatched. CDR3 size: 13 residues. Here the CDR3 reads CASSGLAGGELFF. As DNA, the CDR3 is TGTGCCAGTAGTGGACTAGCGGGCGGGGAGCTGTTTTTT.

The CDR3 reads CASSRGGSSYEQYF. The CDR3 DNA follows: TGTGCCAGTAGCCGGGGGGGTTCCTCCTACGAGCAGTACTTC. The chain has TRBV19 and TRBJ2-7; 8 nucleotides align to TRBD2. CDR3 length equals 14 residues. V lost 6 bases to trimming and J lost 0 bases; unmatched junction nucleotides: 4. Germline CDR1 is LNHDA and CDR2 is SQIVND (reference sequence).

On this clone itself: The sample contains more than one DNA sequence encoding this CDR3. The gene calls are TRBV6-5 and TRBJ2-5; 7 bases fit TRBD2. Germline V gene data show CDR1 as MNHEY and CDR2 as SVGAGI. The CDR3 runs 14 residues. With V trimmed by 0 bases and J by 4 bases, 2 bases remained unmatched. DNA of the CDR3: TGTGCCAGCAGTTACTCGGGGGGGGGAGAGACCCAGTACTTC. Protein product: CASSYSGGGETQYF.

This sequence joins TRBV25-1 and TRBJ1-1, with 8 bases identical to TRBD1. The ends lost 2 bases at V and 1 base at J; junction bases unmatched: 9. The CDR3 contains 17 residues. Per germline, CDR1 MGHDK and CDR2 SYGVNS. CDR3 bases: TGTGCCAGCAGTGAAAAGACAGGGGCCGAGCCGAACACTGAAGCTTTCTTT. Amino acid sequence: CASSEKTGAEPNTEAFF.

The chain recombines TRBV7-9 with TRBJ2-2, with a tentative D call TRBD2 (6 bases). CDR3 size: 13 residues. V was clipped by 0 bases and J by 9 bases, with 8 bases between them. Germline assignment: CDR1 SEHNR and CDR2 FQNEAQ (reference sequence). CDR3 sequence: CASSLAGGRELFF. CDR3 sequence (DNA): TGTGCCAGCAGCTTAGCGGGAGGCCGGGAGCTGTTTTTT.

The chain joins TRBV7-3 to TRBJ2-5; 9 bases match TRBD2. Germline CDR1 and CDR2: SGHTA and FQGTGA. The CDR3 totals 14 residues. J lost 3 bases, V lost 5 bases, and 4 bases had no gene match. The CDR3, as DNA: TGTGCCAGCAGCCCGACTAGCGGAAAAGAGACCCAGTACTTC. This sequence encodes CASSPTSGKETQYF.

The chain carries TRBV7-9 and TRBJ2-2; TRBD2 matches 8 bases. The CDR3 contains 15 residues. The germline gives CDR1 SEHNR, CDR2 FQNEAQ (reference sequence). V lost 8 bases and J lost 4; bases outside the gene matches: 9. In DNA form, the CDR3 reads TGTGCCAGCCGGACCGGGAGGGGGGGCACCGGGGAGCTGTTTTTT. It encodes CASRTGRGGTGELFF.

This clone was counted between two and nine times. The chain joins TRBV2 to TRBJ2-1; TRBD2 agrees at 7 bases. Trimming at V came to 6 bases and at J to 6 bases, leaving 23 bases not matched to a gene. The length of the CDR3 is 19 residues. CDR1 and CDR2 from the germline V gene are SNHLY and FYNNEI. DNA of the CDR3: TGTGCCAGCAGGAAGAACCCGGTCGTCGGGACTAAGCTGGTCAATGAGCAGTTCTTC. Translating gives CASRKNPVVGTKLVNEQFF.